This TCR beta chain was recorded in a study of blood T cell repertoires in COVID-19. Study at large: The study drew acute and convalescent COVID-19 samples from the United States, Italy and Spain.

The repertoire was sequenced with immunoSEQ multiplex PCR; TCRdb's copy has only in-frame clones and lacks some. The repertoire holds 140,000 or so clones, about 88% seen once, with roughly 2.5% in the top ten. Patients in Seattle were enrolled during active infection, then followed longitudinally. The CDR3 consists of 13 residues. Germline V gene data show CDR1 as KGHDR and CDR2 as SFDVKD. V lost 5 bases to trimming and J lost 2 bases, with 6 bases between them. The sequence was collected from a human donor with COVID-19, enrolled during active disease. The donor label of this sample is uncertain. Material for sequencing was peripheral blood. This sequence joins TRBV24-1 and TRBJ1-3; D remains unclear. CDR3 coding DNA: TGTGCCACCAGTGCGAGGACTGGAAACACCATATATTTT. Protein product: CATSARTGNTIYF.